This TCR beta chain was retrieved from a study of blood T cell repertoires in COVID-19. The CDR3 has 15 amino acids. V lost 3 bases and J lost 3; bases outside the gene matches: 6. CDR1 is DFQATT, CDR2 SNEGSKA, per germline (reference sequence). Sequenced by immunoSEQ multiplex PCR; TCRdb stores in-frame clones only, minus some. This table holds fewer than 70,000 clones, under 80% found once. The sample consisted of peripheral blood. The J gene is TRBJ2-7, the V gene TRBV20-1, with TRBD1 matching 12 bases. This receptor was identified in a human donor in a cohort sampled during active COVID-19. The CDR3 region is CSASPGTGGNYEQYF. Written as DNA, the CDR3 is TGCAGTGCTAGTCCTGGGACAGGGGGCAACTACGAGCAGTACTTC.